The clone carrying this TCR beta chain was seen only a few times. Its target is unknown. These data come from a study of CD8 T cells in ankylosing spondylitis. Study results and limitations: Typical of ankylosing spondylitis blood, it appeared, was a TCR beta motif of eight highly homologous variants. Reportedly, significant enrichment of disease-linked clones occurred in matched ankylosing spondylitis synovial fluid.

MiXCR, applied by TCRdb to the 5' RACE reads, yields one record per CDR3 protein. The sample holds about 540,000 distinct CDR3 sequences, roughly 13% seen once. In germline, CDR1 is SGHRS, CDR2 YFSETQ. The ends were cut back, 4 bases at V and 5 bases at J, with 24 bases in the middle. The CDR3 is 17 amino acids. The gene calls are TRBV5-1 and TRBJ1-1; possibly TRBD1 for D (6 bases). The material sequenced was blood, either unsorted or a sorted T cell fraction (not recorded which). The source is a male donor with ankylosing spondylitis. The CDR3 DNA reads TGCGCCAGCAGCCGTACCAAAACCCGGGACAATTGGACTGAAGCTTTCTTT. The encoded protein is CASSRTKTRDNWTEAFF.